The next 6 T cell receptor beta chains were all read from a single sample in a study of cytomegalovirus exposure and HLA in healthy donors. With 60 Vbeta and 13 Jbeta primers, the PCR was carried out. Data came from immunoSEQ multiplex PCR; TCRdb stores just in-frame clones and leaves some out. The profile shows 150,000 to 200,000 clones, 75% to 80% of them singletons. Sequenced: PBMCs. Every receptor here comes from a man aged 40-49 years in good health and CMV-seropositive.

The chain recombines TRBV2 with TRBJ1-3; D is unresolved. Germline values: CDR1 SNHLY, CDR2 FYNNEI. The CDR3 runs to 14 residues. V was pared by 7 bases and J by 0 bases, with 10 bases between. As DNA, the CDR3 is TGTGCCAGCATCGGGAGTAACTCTGGAAACACCATATATTTT. It specifies CASIGSNSGNTIYF.

V and J are TRBV25-1 and TRBJ2-2, with 13 nucleotides matching TRBD2. Germline lookup yields CDR1 MGHDK and CDR2 SYGVNS. The ends lost 5 bases at V and 6 bases at J; junction bases unmatched: 6. The CDR3 covers 16 residues. Written as DNA, the CDR3 is TGTGCCAGCAGTCAAAACGGACTAGCGGGAGCCGGGGAGCTGTTTTTT. Amino acid sequence: CASSQNGLAGAGELFF.

The chain recombines TRBV6-1 with TRBJ2-3, with 11 bases aligning to TRBD1. From germline, CDR1 is MNHNS and CDR2 SASEGT. V gave up 4 bases and J gave up 4 bases; unmatched junction bases: 4. The CDR3 contains 15 residues. This chain's CDR3 is CASSVGQGAPDTQYF. CDR3 bases: TGTGCCAGCAGTGTCGGACAGGGGGCCCCAGATACGCAGTATTTT.

This clone has just a few counts. The chain is built from TRBV2 and TRBJ2-3; the D gene is possibly TRBD2 (6 bases). There are 13 residues in the CDR3. The germline gives CDR1 SNHLY, CDR2 FYNNEI. V dropped 7 bases and J dropped 5 bases, with 13 bases sitting between them. DNA of the CDR3: TGTGCCAGCAAGGGCGGGATGGGAGATACGCAGTATTTT. Its protein is CASKGGMGDTQYF.

The V and J genes are TRBV18 and TRBJ1-2; D ambiguous. The CDR3 has 13 amino acids. Germline assignment: CDR1 KGHSH and CDR2 LQKENI. V was trimmed by 3 bases and J by 6 bases, leaving 11 bases between them. The CDR3 region is CASSPPVRDGYTF. In nucleotides, the CDR3 is TGTGCCAGCTCACCTCCAGTCCGGGATGGCTACACCTTC. The whole variable domain, filled in from reference TRBV18 and TRBJ1-2, reads NAGVMQNPRHLVRRRGQEARLRCSPMKGHSHVYWYRQLPEEGLKFMVYLQKENIIDESGMPKERFSAEFPKEGPSILRIQQVVRGDSAAYFCASSPPVRDGYTFGSGTRLTVV.

V is TRBV27 and J is TRBJ2-3; the match to TRBD1 covers 8 bases. CDR1 MNHEY and CDR2 SMNVEV come from the germline V gene (reference sequence). V trimming: 2 bases; J trimming: 5 bases; junction bases outside the gene matches: 12. The CDR3 runs 17 residues. CDR3 residues: CASSLILDRDGVDTQYF. CDR3 nucleotide sequence: TGTGCCAGCAGTTTAATTCTGGACAGGGATGGAGTAGATACGCAGTATTTT.